This T cell receptor beta chain derives from a study of T cells in Graves' hyperthyroidism and ophthalmopathy. Study in general: Any treatment followed the collection of peripheral blood at initial diagnosis.

From more than 9.5 ml of fresh peripheral blood, PBMCs were isolated. The CDR3 is 19 amino acids. CDR1 is MDHEN and CDR2 is SYDVKM in the germline V gene. V dropped 7 bases and J dropped 0; count of bases not matched to a gene: 18. This clonotype was recorded a few times. Researchers amplified the TCR beta CDR3 regions from RNA transcripts. Using the HTBI primer set, a first-round RT-PCR was run on the TCR CDR3. TCRdb itself ran the multiplex PCR reads through MiXCR, one entry per CDR3 protein. The table has about 290,000 distinct CDR3 sequences, 15% to 20% seen once. V gene TRBV28 combines with J gene TRBJ2-1; 7 bases line up with TRBD2. Material: blood. The receptor was derived from an older woman with Graves' ophthalmopathy. The DNA of the CDR3 is TGTGCCAGCATAAGGGGCCAAGCGGGGACCTCCTACTCCTACAATGAGCAGTTCTTC. This gives the protein CASIRGQAGTSYSYNEQFF. The variable domain in full, completed from reference TRBV28 and TRBJ2-1, reads DVKVTQSSRYLVKRTGEKVFLECVQDMDHENMFWYRQDPGLGLRLIYFSYDVKMKEKGDIPEGYSVSREKKERFSLILESASTNQTSMYLCASIRGQAGTSYSYNEQFFGPGTRLTVL.